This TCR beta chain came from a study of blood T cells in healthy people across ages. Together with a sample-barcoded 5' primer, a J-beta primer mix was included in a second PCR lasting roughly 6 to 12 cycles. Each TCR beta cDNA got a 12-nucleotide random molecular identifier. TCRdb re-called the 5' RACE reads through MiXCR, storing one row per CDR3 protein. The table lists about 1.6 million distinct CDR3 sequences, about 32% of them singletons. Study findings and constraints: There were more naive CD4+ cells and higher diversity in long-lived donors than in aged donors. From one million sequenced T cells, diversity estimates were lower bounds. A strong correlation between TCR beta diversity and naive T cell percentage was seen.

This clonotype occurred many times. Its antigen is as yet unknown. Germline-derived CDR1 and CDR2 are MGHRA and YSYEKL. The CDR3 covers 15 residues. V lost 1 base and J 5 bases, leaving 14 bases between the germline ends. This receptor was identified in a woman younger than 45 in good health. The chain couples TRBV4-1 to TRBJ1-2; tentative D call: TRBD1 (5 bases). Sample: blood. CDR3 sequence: CASSQVGEGSYGYTF. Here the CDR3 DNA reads TGCGCCAGCAGCCAAGTGGGGGAAGGTTCATATGGCTACACCTTC.